One sample yielded the 6 T cell receptor beta chains listed below, sequenced in a study of T cells in Graves' hyperthyroidism and ophthalmopathy. Amplification of TCR beta CDR3 regions used RNA as the template. With the HTBI primer set, the TCR CDR3 went through a first round of RT-PCR. TCRdb called the multiplex PCR reads again in MiXCR, with one record for every CDR3 protein. Among around 520,000 distinct CDR3 sequences, roughly 25% were seen once, and the ten largest hold about 11%. Sequenced: blood. Receptors were obtained from a young woman with Graves' ophthalmopathy.

This clonotype turned up a few times. This chain joins TRBV7-3 and TRBJ2-2, with D hard to call. This CDR3 is built from 15 residues. Germline V gives CDR1 SGHTA, CDR2 FQGTGA. The V end was cut by 1 base, the J end by 5 bases, with 11 bases between. In DNA form, the CDR3 reads TGTGCCAGCAGCTTAATTGGGCGGCCGACCGGGGAGCTGTTTTTT. Translating it yields CASSLIGRPTGELFF.

This clonotype came up many times. The CDR3, as DNA: TGCAGTGCTCAGTTCGACAGGGTAACTGAAGCTTTCTTT. Encoded protein: CSAQFDRVTEAFF. V usage is TRBV20-1 and J usage is TRBJ1-1; 7 bases agree with TRBD1. Germline CDR1 and CDR2: DFQATT and SNEGSKA (reference sequence). The CDR3 runs 13 residues. Unmatched junction bases numbered 8, after V lost 5 bases and J lost 5 bases.

The chain is built from TRBV4-3 and TRBJ2-4; the match to TRBD1 covers 7 bases. The junction had 12 bases not matched to a gene; V was cut back by 0 bases and J by 1 base. CDR1 is LGHNA and CDR2 is YSLEER in the germline V gene. CDR3 length: 19 amino acids. CDR3 sequence: CASSQEIGTVVGAKNIQYF. The CDR3 DNA follows: TGCGCCAGCAGCCAAGAAATCGGGACAGTCGTTGGGGCCAAAAACATTCAGTACTTC.

This clonotype has only a few counts. The chain combines TRBV6-5 with TRBJ2-7, with a weak D call TRBD2 (5 bases). This CDR3 spans 16 amino acids. V was clipped by 1 base and J by 0 bases, with 13 bases between them. The germline V gene has CDR1 MNHEY and CDR2 SVGAGI. The CDR3 sequence: CASSYYSSGDSYEQYF. In DNA form, the CDR3 reads TGTGCCAGCAGTTACTACTCATCCGGGGACTCCTACGAGCAGTACTTC.

This clonotype appeared many times. The V gene is TRBV20-1, the J gene TRBJ1-5; 8 bases line up with TRBD1. Germline CDR1 is DFQATT and CDR2 is SNEGSKA (reference sequence). The ends lost 6 bases at V and 3 bases at J; junction bases unmatched: 4. The CDR3 has 13 residues. CDR3 region: CSARQGNNQPQHF. CDR3 bases: TGCAGTGCGCGACAGGGGAACAATCAGCCCCAGCATTTT.

At least ten counts were recorded for this clonotype. The rearrangement uses TRBV7-2 and TRBJ2-7, with D perhaps matching TRBD1 or TRBD2 (5 bases each). The CDR3 runs to 15 residues. Germline CDR1 reads SGHTA; CDR2 reads FQGNSA. V was pared by 0 bases and J by 3 bases, with 12 bases between. The CDR3 region is CASSLAGPSDYEQYF. Written as DNA, the CDR3 is TGTGCCAGCAGCTTAGCGGGACCGTCGGACTACGAGCAGTACTTC.